Below are 25 T cell receptor beta chains sequenced from a single sample in a study of T cells after yellow fever vaccination. TCRdb itself ran the 5' RACE reads through MiXCR, one entry per CDR3 protein. The sample has approximately 160,000 distinct CDR3 sequences; around 9.3% are singletons. The material sequenced was CD8+ T cells sorted from PBMCs, taken 45 days after the yellow fever booster vaccination. These receptors were obtained from a man aged 18 to 30 who received the YFV17D yellow fever vaccine.

The chain has TRBV9 and TRBJ2-1, with TRBD2 matching 11 bases. Per germline, CDR1 SGDLS and CDR2 YYNGEE. The CDR3 totals 15 residues. Trimming took 2 bases from V and 8 from J; bases not matched to a gene: 6. CDR3 protein: CASSVTSGGRDEQFF. The CDR3 nucleotides read TGTGCCAGCAGCGTCACTAGCGGGGGCCGGGATGAGCAGTTCTTC. Full variable domain (remainder filled in from reference TRBV9 and TRBJ2-1): DSGVTQTPKHLITATGQRVTLRCSPRSGDLSVYWYQQSLDQGLQFLIQYYNGEERAKGNILERFSAQQFPDLHSELNLSSLELGDSALYFCASSVTSGGRDEQFFGPGTRLTVL.

This chain joins TRBV24-1 and TRBJ1-5; D may be TRBD1 (5 bases). Between the trimmed V and J ends, which lost 4 bases and 1 base, there was a span of 13 bases. The CDR3 is 16 amino acids. Germline assignment: CDR1 KGHDR and CDR2 SFDVKD. CDR3 sequence reads: CATSDSDSTSNQPQHF. CDR3 coding DNA: TGTGCCACCAGTGACTCAGACAGTACCAGCAATCAGCCCCAGCATTTT.

This clonotype was observed at least ten times. V is TRBV29-1 and J is TRBJ1-1; D is ambiguous. Trimming took off 2 bases at V and 6 bases at J, with 16 bases between the two ends. There are 14 residues in the CDR3. CDR1 is SQVTM, CDR2 ANQGSEA, per germline. CDR3 sequence reads: CSVELGGMRAEAFF. CDR3 DNA: TGCAGCGTTGAATTAGGAGGTATGCGGGCTGAAGCTTTCTTT.

The rearrangement uses TRBV4-3 and TRBJ2-2; the match to TRBD2 covers 16 bases. CDR1 and CDR2 from the germline V gene are LGHNA and YSLEER. The CDR3 loop spans 18 amino acids. Trimming at V came to 2 bases and at J to 3 bases, leaving 3 bases not matched to a gene. The CDR3: CASSQPGTSGGDTGELFF. The CDR3 DNA follows: TGCGCCAGCAGCCAACCCGGGACTAGCGGGGGGGACACCGGGGAGCTGTTTTTT.

This clonotype turned up a few times. V is TRBV7-9 and J is TRBJ1-2; D unresolved. The V and J ends lost 2 bases and 4 bases respectively, with 20 bases between them. In germline, CDR1 is SEHNR, CDR2 FQNEAQ (reference sequence). This CDR3 contains 17 residues. The CDR3 DNA sequence: TGTGCCAGCAGCTTATTTGACGGATTCACAGCTACCTATGGCTACACCTTC. Translated, it gives CASSLFDGFTATYGYTF.

A few counts support this clonotype. The chain uses TRBV27 and TRBJ2-7; D gene unclear. Germline CDR1 is MNHEY and CDR2 is SMNVEV (reference sequence). V was cut by 2 bases and J by 3 bases, with 8 bases left in between. This CDR3 has 13 residues. DNA for the CDR3: TGTGCCAGCAGTTTAATGGGCGGCTACGAGCAGTACTTC. This translates into CASSLMGGYEQYF.

The chain combines TRBV10-3 with TRBJ2-5; 13 nucleotides align to TRBD2. Germline CDR1 is ENHRY and CDR2 is SYGVKD. The CDR3 consists of 18 residues. V lost 0 bases and J lost 7; bases outside the gene matches: 11. This CDR3 is CAISESRLAGGRHGTQYF. CDR3 in DNA: TGTGCCATCAGTGAGTCCCGACTAGCGGGGGGCCGCCATGGGACCCAGTACTTC.

Only a few counts were recorded for this clonotype. The chain carries TRBV12-3 or TRBV12-4 and TRBJ1-1; no firm D call. This CDR3 spans 14 amino acids. V lost 6 bases and J 1 base, leaving 12 bases between the germline ends. The CDR3: CASRHLSRNTEAFF. For the CDR3, the DNA is TGTGCCAGCAGACACCTGTCGAGGAACACTGAAGCTTTCTTT.

This clonotype appeared a few times. The V call is TRBV7-6, the J call TRBJ1-3; D is perhaps TRBD1 (6 bases). V lost 0 bases, J lost 4 bases, and 13 bases lay in between. Germline CDR1 reads SGHVS; CDR2 reads FNYEAQ. The CDR3 totals 16 residues. The CDR3 nucleotides are TGTGCCAGCAGCTTAGCTGCGGGGGCGCCCGGAAACACCATATATTTT. Protein: CASSLAAGAPGNTIYF.

This clonotype was counted a few times. For the CDR3, the DNA is TGTGCCAGCGGGTGGTCATACGAGCAGTACTTC. This codes for CASGWSYEQYF. V is TRBV6-5 and J is TRBJ2-7; D not certain. V was trimmed by 8 bases and J by 4 bases, leaving 9 bases between them. Looked up from germline, CDR1 is MNHEY and CDR2 is SVGAGI. The CDR3 covers 11 residues.

This clonotype was seen only a few times. The chain couples TRBV27 to TRBJ2-5, with 13 nucleotides matching TRBD2. After removal of 6 bases from V and 0 bases from J, the junction contained 4 bases not matched to a gene. CDR3 length equals 16 residues. Germline V CDR1 and CDR2: MNHEY, SMNVEV (reference sequence). DNA for the CDR3: TGTGCCAGCAGGCCCGGGACTAGCGGGAACCAAGAGACCCAGTACTTC. Protein sequence: CASRPGTSGNQETQYF.

Ten or more counts support this clonotype. The chain recombines TRBV6-2 or TRBV6-3 with TRBJ2-5, with D perhaps matching TRBD1 or TRBD2 (5 bases each). Looked up from germline, CDR1 is MNHEY and CDR2 is SVGEGT. CDR3 length equals 14 residues. Trimming stripped 5 bases from V and 5 bases from J, with 15 bases between. Here the CDR3 reads CASSRDRRVETQYF. CDR3 bases: TGTGCCAGCAGTCGGGACCGACGGGTGGAGACCCAGTACTTC.

The V and J genes are TRBV9 and TRBJ2-6; TRBD1 might be the D (6 bases). With 3 bases removed from V and 7 bases from J, the gap between germline ends came to 11 bases. This CDR3 has 14 amino acids. Germline CDR1 is SGDLS and CDR2 is YYNGEE. The CDR3 is CASSAQGNANVLTF. The CDR3 DNA reads as TGTGCCAGCAGCGCCCAGGGGAACGCCAACGTCCTGACTTTC.

The chain couples TRBV4-2 to TRBJ1-1, with 7 bases aligning to TRBD1. CDR1 is LGHNA, CDR2 YNFKEQ, per germline. This CDR3 comprises 14 residues. With V trimmed by 5 bases and J by 4 bases, 7 bases remained unmatched. Here the CDR3 reads CASSSRGYGTEAFF. The CDR3 coding sequence is TGTGCCAGCAGCTCCAGGGGGTATGGCACTGAAGCTTTCTTT.

This chain uses TRBV7-9 with TRBJ2-1, with 10 nucleotides matching TRBD1. The V gene's germline CDR1 is SEHNR and CDR2 FQNEAQ (reference sequence). This CDR3 region has 14 residues. V lost 5 bases, J lost 8 bases, and 6 bases stayed unmatched. This CDR3 is CASSPGQGRDEQFF. The CDR3 DNA reads as TGTGCCAGCAGCCCGGGACAGGGGAGAGATGAGCAGTTCTTC. The full variable domain, with the rest looked up from reference TRBV7-9 and TRBJ2-1, is DTGVSQNPRHKITKRGQNVTFRCDPISEHNRLYWYRQTLGQGPEFLTYFQNEAQLEKSRLLSDRFSAERPKGSFSTLEIQRTEQGDSAMYLCASSPGQGRDEQFFGPGTRLTVL.

This clonotype was counted at least ten times. This rearrangement joins TRBV7-9 to TRBJ2-7; 9 bases match TRBD2. Germline CDR1 reads SEHNR; CDR2 reads FQNEAQ (reference sequence). V lost 4 bases and J lost 6; bases outside the gene matches: 10. This CDR3 contains 15 residues. The CDR3 loop reads CASSSSRGGLSEQYV. The CDR3 DNA sequence: TGTGCCAGCAGCTCCTCGCGGGGGGGCCTCTCCGAGCAGTACGTC.

This CDR3 is CASSYGTEAYEQYF. The CDR3 DNA reads TGTGCCAGCAGTTACGGGACAGAAGCCTACGAGCAGTACTTC. The rearrangement joins TRBV27 to TRBJ2-7, with TRBD1 matching 7 bases. The CDR3 is made up of 14 amino acids. J gave up 2 bases and V 4 bases, and 5 bases lay outside the gene matches. Germline V gene sequence: CDR1 MNHEY, CDR2 SMNVEV (reference sequence).

This clonotype is deemed medium-sized. The V call is TRBV27, the J call TRBJ2-1, with 8 bases identical to TRBD2. Looked up from germline, CDR1 is MNHEY and CDR2 is SMNVEV (reference sequence). With V trimmed by 5 bases and J by 6 bases, 9 bases remained unmatched. The CDR3 contains 15 residues. This CDR3 reads CASSLSGGPANEQFF. The CDR3 DNA follows: TGTGCCAGCAGTCTAAGCGGGGGCCCAGCCAATGAGCAGTTCTTC.

This chain uses TRBV11-2 with TRBJ2-5; D is tentatively TRBD1 or TRBD2 (5 bases each). V was clipped by 11 bases and J by 1 base, with 20 bases between them. This CDR3 has 15 residues. Germline V gene lookup returns CDR1 SGHAT and CDR2 FQNNGV. This CDR3 reads CASGSGFGAQETQYF. The DNA of the CDR3 is TGTGCCTCAGGGTCGGGGTTCGGAGCCCAAGAGACCCAGTACTTC.

This clonotype was observed a few times. The chain couples TRBV6-2 or TRBV6-3 to TRBJ2-2, with 7 bases that match TRBD2. Trimming at V came to 6 bases and at J to 4 bases, leaving 11 bases not matched to a gene. CDR1 MNHEY and CDR2 SVGEGT come from the germline V gene. CDR3 size: 16 residues. The CDR3 nucleotides read TGTGCCAGCAGCTCGAGCGGGGATCTTAGCACCGGGGAGCTGTTTTTT. Amino acids: CASSSSGDLSTGELFF.

This clonotype was detected ten times or more. The rearrangement joins TRBV25-1 to TRBJ1-1; D remains unclear. The CDR3 totals 12 residues. Germline-derived CDR1 and CDR2 are MGHDK and SYGVNS. V gave up 8 bases and J gave up 1 base, with 8 bases separating them. CDR3 sequence reads: CASGRQNTEAFF. The CDR3 region has the DNA TGTGCCAGCGGGCGACAGAACACTGAAGCTTTCTTT. The whole variable domain, filled in from reference TRBV25-1 and TRBJ1-1, reads EADIYQTPRYLVIGTGKKITLECSQTMGHDKMYWYQQDPGMELHLIHYSYGVNSTEKGDLSSESTVSRIRTEHFPLTLESARPSHTSQYLCASGRQNTEAFFGQGTRLTVV.

This clonotype appeared a few times. The chain joins TRBV5-1 to TRBJ2-7; D is uncertain. V was trimmed by 6 bases and J by 3 bases, leaving 10 bases between them. CDR3 length: 12 residues. Germline loops: CDR1 SGHRS, CDR2 YFSETQ. CDR3 DNA: TGCGCCAGCACTGTCCAGGACTACGAGCAGTACTTC. It specifies CASTVQDYEQYF.

The rearrangement joins TRBV9 to TRBJ2-1; tentatively, D is TRBD2 (6 bases). V was shortened by 3 bases and J by 7 bases, with 14 bases between the two germline ends. Germline-derived CDR1 and CDR2 are SGDLS and YYNGEE. This CDR3 has 14 residues. CDR3 loop: CASSEGGANNEQFF. The CDR3 coding sequence is TGTGCCAGCAGCGAAGGAGGGGCAAATAATGAGCAGTTCTTC.

The chain recombines TRBV2 with TRBJ2-4, with D possibly being TRBD2 (7 bases). Germline loops: CDR1 SNHLY, CDR2 FYNNEI. The CDR3 loop spans 15 amino acids. Trimming removed 4 bases from V and 2 bases from J, with 12 bases in between. CDR3 nucleotides: TGTGCCAGCAGTGGCCGGGGGGCGCCCAAAAACATTCAGTACTTC. It encodes CASSGRGAPKNIQYF.

The chain couples TRBV10-3 to TRBJ2-5, with TRBD1 matching 8 bases. CDR3 length: 15 residues. Trimming cost V 6 bases and J 2 bases; bases outside gene matches: 8. In germline, CDR1 is ENHRY, CDR2 SYGVKD. DNA of the CDR3: TGTGCCATCAGCACCCGGACAGGGATTCAAGAGACCCAGTACTTC. This translates into CAISTRTGIQETQYF.